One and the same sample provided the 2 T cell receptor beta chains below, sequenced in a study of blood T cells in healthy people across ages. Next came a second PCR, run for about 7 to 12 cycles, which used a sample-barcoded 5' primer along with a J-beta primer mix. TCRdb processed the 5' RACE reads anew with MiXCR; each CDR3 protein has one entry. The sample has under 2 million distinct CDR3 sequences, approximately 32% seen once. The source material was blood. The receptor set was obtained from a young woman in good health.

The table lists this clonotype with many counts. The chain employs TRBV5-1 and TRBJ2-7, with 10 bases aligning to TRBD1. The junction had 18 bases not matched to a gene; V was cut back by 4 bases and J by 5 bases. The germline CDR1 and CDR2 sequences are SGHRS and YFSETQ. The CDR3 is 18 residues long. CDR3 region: CASSGDPGQGIGPHEQYF. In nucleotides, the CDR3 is TGCGCCAGCAGCGGAGACCCGGGACAGGGGATAGGCCCACACGAGCAGTACTTC.

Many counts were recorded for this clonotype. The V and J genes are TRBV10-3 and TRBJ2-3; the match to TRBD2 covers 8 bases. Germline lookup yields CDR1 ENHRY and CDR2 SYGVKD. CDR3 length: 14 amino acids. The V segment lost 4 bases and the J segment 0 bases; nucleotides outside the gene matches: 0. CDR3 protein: CAISASGSTDTQYF. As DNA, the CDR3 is TGTGCCATCAGTGCTAGCGGGAGCACAGATACGCAGTATTTT.